Listed here are 13 T cell receptor beta chains from one sample, sequenced in a study of blood T cell repertoires in COVID-19. Libraries were prepared by immunoSEQ multiplex PCR; TCRdb keeps only in-frame clonotypes and omits some of them. Of approximately 350,000 clones detected, about four fifths appear once; the ten largest clones hold approximately 3.1%. Specimen: peripheral blood. Every receptor here comes from a man aged 25 to 40 with active or convalescent COVID-19.

The chain combines TRBV4-2 with TRBJ2-5; 11 bases fit TRBD2. Looked up from germline, CDR1 is LGHNA and CDR2 is YNFKEQ. Germline trimming cut 4 bases from V and 4 bases from J; bases unmatched to any gene: 8. CDR3 length equals 16 residues. The CDR3 region is CASSPSIAGGRETQYF. For the CDR3, the DNA is TGTGCCAGCAGCCCATCCATAGCGGGGGGGCGAGAGACCCAGTACTTC.

This clone was observed once. This chain links TRBV10-1 with TRBJ2-3, with 7 bases fitting TRBD2. The CDR3 totals 15 residues. The V and J ends lost 6 bases and 2 bases, in that order; junction bases with no gene match: 8. CDR1 and CDR2 (germline): WNHNN, SYGVQD (reference sequence). CDR3 loop: CASSRGLAVTDTQYF. The CDR3 nucleotides are TGCGCCAGCAGCCGAGGGCTAGCGGTCACAGATACGCAGTATTTT.

The chain couples TRBV7-9 to TRBJ2-1; tentative D call: TRBD2 (5 bases). The germline V gene has CDR1 SEHNR and CDR2 FQNEAQ (reference sequence). The CDR3 is 10 residues long. Trimming took 8 bases from V and 9 from J, leaving 8 bases between them. The CDR3 loop reads CASERVEQFF. The CDR3 nucleotides read TGTGCCAGCGAGAGGGTTGAGCAGTTCTTC.

The V and J genes are TRBV6-2 or TRBV6-3 and TRBJ1-2; a possible D gene is TRBD1 (6 bases). The CDR3 is made up of 11 amino acids. Trimming shortened V by 6 bases and J by 6 bases, and 8 bases separated the two germline ends. Per the germline V gene, CDR1 is MNHEY and CDR2 is SVGEGT. The CDR3 here is CASSQGNGYTF. For the CDR3, the DNA is TGTGCCAGCAGCCAGGGGAATGGCTACACCTTC.

J is TRBJ1-2 and V is TRBV10-2, with a tentative D call TRBD1 (5 bases). In germline, CDR1 is WSHSY, CDR2 SAAADI. Trimming took off 6 bases at V and 1 base at J, with 12 bases between the two ends. CDR3 length: 14 residues. CDR3 region: CASSPRGGNYGYTF. Written as DNA, the CDR3 is TGCGCCAGCAGCCCTCGGGGGGGTAACTATGGCTACACCTTC.

V and J are TRBV19 and TRBJ1-4; TRBD1 matches 10 bases. This CDR3 spans 16 amino acids. Losses at the gene ends were 3 bases for V and 3 bases for J; bases not matched to a gene: 4. The germline CDR1 and CDR2 sequences are LNHDA and SQIVND (reference sequence). The CDR3 loop reads CASSIGTGVPNEKLFF. CDR3 DNA sequence: TGTGCCAGTAGTATTGGGACAGGGGTGCCTAATGAAAAACTGTTTTTT.

CDR3 residues: CSVGNLQWRGTTEAFF. The CDR3 DNA sequence: TGCAGCGTTGGCAATTTACAATGGAGGGGAACGACTGAAGCTTTCTTT. The V call is TRBV29-1, the J call TRBJ1-1; perhaps TRBD1 as D (5 bases). This CDR3 has 16 residues. Trimming took off 4 bases at V and 5 bases at J, with 23 bases between the two ends. The germline V gene has CDR1 SQVTM and CDR2 ANQGSEA. The full variable domain, rest sourced from reference TRBV29-1 and TRBJ1-1, is SAVISQKPSRDICQRGTSLTIQCQVDSQVTMMFWYRQQPGQSLTLIATANQGSEATYESGFVIDKFPISRPNLTFSTLTVSNMSPEDSSIYLCSVGNLQWRGTTEAFFGQGTRLTVV.

The CDR3, as DNA: TGTGCCAGCAGTCCCGCACACCGGAGCGCCTCCTACGAGCAGTACTTC. The encoded protein is CASSPAHRSASYEQYF. V is TRBV7-6 and J is TRBJ2-7; D remains unclear. CDR1 SGHVS and CDR2 FNYEAQ come from the germline V gene. Trimming left V 6 bases short and J 0 bases short, with 18 bases between. There are 16 residues in the CDR3.

This chain uses TRBV15 with TRBJ2-1; no clear D. The CDR3 has 15 residues. Trimming left V 9 bases short and J 4 bases short, with 19 bases between. Germline V lookup: CDR1 LNHNV, CDR2 YYDKDF (reference sequence). CDR3 DNA: TGTGCCACTAGGCAGAGCCCCCTCGGGTACAATGAGCAGTTCTTC. Its protein product is CATRQSPLGYNEQFF.

The J gene is TRBJ2-3, the V gene TRBV4-3, with D tentatively TRBD1 (5 bases). Germline V CDR1 and CDR2: LGHNA, YSLEER. V shed 0 bases and J shed 6 bases, with 13 bases lying between them. This CDR3 region has 15 residues. The CDR3 here is CASSQDRTRVDTQYF. Here the CDR3 DNA reads TGCGCCAGCAGCCAAGACCGGACCAGGGTGGATACGCAGTATTTT.

The gene calls are TRBV10-3 and TRBJ2-1, with TRBD2 identical over 10 bases. V lost 6 bases and J lost 4; bases outside the gene matches: 6. This CDR3 spans 15 amino acids. Germline assignment: CDR1 ENHRY and CDR2 SYGVKD. The CDR3 DNA follows: TGTGCCATCAGGCCGGGACTAGCGTTTTACAATGAGCAGTTCTTC. Its protein product is CAIRPGLAFYNEQFF.

This sequence joins TRBV20-1 and TRBJ2-1; TRBD2 is a possible D gene (6 bases). CDR1 is DFQATT, CDR2 SNEGSKA, per germline (reference sequence). This CDR3 contains 14 residues. V lost 3 bases and J lost 8, with 17 bases in between. The CDR3: CSASEGTGVDEQFF. The CDR3 region has the DNA TGCAGTGCTAGTGAAGGGACTGGGGTCGATGAGCAGTTCTTC.

The chain combines TRBV2 with TRBJ2-5; possible D gene TRBD1, 6 bases. Trimming left V 6 bases short and J 5 bases short, with 13 bases between. The germline CDR1 and CDR2 sequences are SNHLY and FYNNEI. This CDR3 is 13 amino acids long. CDR3 sequence (DNA): TGTGCCAGCAGGTACACAGGGATGGAGACCCAGTACTTC. This codes for CASRYTGMETQYF.